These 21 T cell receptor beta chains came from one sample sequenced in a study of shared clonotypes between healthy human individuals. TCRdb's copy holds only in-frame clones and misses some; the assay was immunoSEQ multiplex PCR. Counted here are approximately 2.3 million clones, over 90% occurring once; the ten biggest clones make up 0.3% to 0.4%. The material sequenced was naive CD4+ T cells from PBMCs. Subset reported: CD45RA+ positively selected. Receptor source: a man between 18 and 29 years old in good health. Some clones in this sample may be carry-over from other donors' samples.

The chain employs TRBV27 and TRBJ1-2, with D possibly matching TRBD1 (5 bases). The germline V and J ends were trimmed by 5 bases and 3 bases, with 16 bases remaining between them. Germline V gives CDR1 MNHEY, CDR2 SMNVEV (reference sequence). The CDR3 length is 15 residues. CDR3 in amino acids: CASSLSSQGYYGYTF. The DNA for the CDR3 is TGTGCCAGCAGTCTCTCATCCCAGGGTTACTATGGCTACACCTTC.

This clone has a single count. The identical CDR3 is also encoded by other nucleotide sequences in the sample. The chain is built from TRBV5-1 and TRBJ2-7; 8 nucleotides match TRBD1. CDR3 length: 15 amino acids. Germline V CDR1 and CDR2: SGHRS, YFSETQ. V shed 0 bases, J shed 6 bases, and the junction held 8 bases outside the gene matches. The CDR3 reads CASSLAPGQGGEQYF. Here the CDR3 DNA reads TGCGCCAGCAGCTTGGCCCCCGGACAGGGCGGCGAGCAGTACTTC.

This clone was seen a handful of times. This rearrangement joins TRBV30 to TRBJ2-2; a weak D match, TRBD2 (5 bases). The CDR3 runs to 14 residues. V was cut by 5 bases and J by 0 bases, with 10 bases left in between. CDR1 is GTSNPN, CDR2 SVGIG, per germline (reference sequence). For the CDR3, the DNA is TGTGCCTGGTCAGGACTCACGAACACCGGGGAGCTGTTTTTT. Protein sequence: CAWSGLTNTGELFF.

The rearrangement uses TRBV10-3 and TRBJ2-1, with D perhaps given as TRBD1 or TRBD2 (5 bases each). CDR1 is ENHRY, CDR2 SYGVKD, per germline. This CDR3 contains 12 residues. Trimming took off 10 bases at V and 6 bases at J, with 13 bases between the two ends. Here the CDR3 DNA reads TGTGCCACCGCCGGGGCGAGCAATGAGCAGTTCTTC. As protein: CATAGASNEQFF.

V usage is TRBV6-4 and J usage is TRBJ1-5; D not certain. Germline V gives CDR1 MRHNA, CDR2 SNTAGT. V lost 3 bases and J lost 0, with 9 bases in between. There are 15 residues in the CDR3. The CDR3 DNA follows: TGTGCCAGCAGTGAAGGGTACGGTAGCAATCAGCCCCAGCATTTT. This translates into CASSEGYGSNQPQHF.

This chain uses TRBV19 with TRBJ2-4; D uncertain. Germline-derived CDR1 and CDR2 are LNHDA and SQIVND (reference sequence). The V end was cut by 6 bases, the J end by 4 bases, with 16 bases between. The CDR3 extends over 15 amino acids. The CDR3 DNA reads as TGTGCCAGTAGAACCGCCAGCTTAGGTAAAAACATTCAGTACTTC. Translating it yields CASRTASLGKNIQYF.

CDR3 in amino acids: CASKGTSSSYEQYF. CDR3 nucleotides: TGTGCCAGCAAGGGGACTTCGAGCTCCTACGAGCAGTACTTC. The chain recombines TRBV2 with TRBJ2-7; TRBD2 might be the D (6 bases). Germline V gene data show CDR1 as SNHLY and CDR2 as FYNNEI. With 7 bases removed from V and 0 bases from J, the gap between germline ends came to 13 bases. The CDR3 contains 14 residues.

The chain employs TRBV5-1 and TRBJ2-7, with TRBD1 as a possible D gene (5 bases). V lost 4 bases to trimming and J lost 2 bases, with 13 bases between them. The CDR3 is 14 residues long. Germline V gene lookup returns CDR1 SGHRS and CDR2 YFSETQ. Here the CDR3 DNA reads TGCGCCAGCAGCCCAACGACAGATACCTACGAGCAGTACTTC. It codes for CASSPTTDTYEQYF.

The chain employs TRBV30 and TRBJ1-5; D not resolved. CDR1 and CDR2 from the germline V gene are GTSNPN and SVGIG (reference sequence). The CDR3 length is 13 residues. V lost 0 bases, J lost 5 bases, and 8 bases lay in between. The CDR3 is CAWSVSWDQPQHF. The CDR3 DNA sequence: TGTGCCTGGAGTGTATCGTGGGATCAGCCCCAGCATTTT.

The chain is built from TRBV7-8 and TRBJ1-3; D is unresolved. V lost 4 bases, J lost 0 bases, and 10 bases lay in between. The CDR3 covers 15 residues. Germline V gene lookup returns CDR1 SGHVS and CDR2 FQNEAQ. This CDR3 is CASSSNLISGNTIYF. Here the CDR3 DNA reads TGTGCCAGCAGCTCGAACTTGATCTCTGGAAACACCATATATTTT.

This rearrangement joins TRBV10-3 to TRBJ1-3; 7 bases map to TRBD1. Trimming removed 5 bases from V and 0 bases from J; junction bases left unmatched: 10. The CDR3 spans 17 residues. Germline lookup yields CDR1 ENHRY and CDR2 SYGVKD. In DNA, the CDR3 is TGTGCCATCAGTTTTCTAAGCGGGACAGCCTCTGGAAACACCATATATTTT. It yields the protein CAISFLSGTASGNTIYF.

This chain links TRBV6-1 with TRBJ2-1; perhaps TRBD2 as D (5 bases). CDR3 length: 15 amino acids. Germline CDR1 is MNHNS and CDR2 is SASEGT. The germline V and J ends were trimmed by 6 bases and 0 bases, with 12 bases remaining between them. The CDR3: CASSIATRSYNEQFF. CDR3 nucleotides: TGTGCCAGCAGCATAGCGACCCGCTCCTACAATGAGCAGTTCTTC.

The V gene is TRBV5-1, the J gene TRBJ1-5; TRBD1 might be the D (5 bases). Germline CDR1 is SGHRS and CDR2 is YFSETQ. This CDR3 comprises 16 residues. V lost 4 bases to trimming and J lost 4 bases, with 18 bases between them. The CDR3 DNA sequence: TGCGCCAGCAGCCCGGGCGACAGCCTGGGTAATCAGCCCCAGCATTTT. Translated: CASSPGDSLGNQPQHF.

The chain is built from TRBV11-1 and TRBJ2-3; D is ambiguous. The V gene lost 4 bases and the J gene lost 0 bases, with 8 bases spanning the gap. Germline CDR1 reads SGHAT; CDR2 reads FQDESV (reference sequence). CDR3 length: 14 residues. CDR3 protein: CASSWRYSTDTQYF. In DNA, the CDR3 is TGTGCCAGCAGCTGGCGCTACAGCACAGATACGCAGTATTTT.

CDR3 sequence: CASTYSADTQYF. CDR3 DNA sequence: TGTGCCAGCACTTATAGCGCAGATACGCAGTATTTT. V usage is TRBV2 and J usage is TRBJ2-3, with D tentatively TRBD2 (5 bases). The length of the CDR3 is 12 residues. V lost 7 bases and J 4 bases, leaving 9 bases between the germline ends. CDR1 SNHLY and CDR2 FYNNEI come from the germline V gene.

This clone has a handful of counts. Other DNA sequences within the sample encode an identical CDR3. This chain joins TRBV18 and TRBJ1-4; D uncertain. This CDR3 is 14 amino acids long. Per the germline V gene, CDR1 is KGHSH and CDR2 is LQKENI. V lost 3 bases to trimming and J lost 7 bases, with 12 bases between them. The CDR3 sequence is CASSPGTLGEKLFF. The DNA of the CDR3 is TGTGCCAGCTCACCTGGAACTTTGGGTGAAAAACTGTTTTTT.

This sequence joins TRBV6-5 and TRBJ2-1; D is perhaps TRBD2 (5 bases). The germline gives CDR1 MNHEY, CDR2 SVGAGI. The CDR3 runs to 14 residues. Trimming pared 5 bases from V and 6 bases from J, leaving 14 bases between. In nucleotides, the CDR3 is TGTGCCAGCAGTCCTTTGTTCGGAGGCAATGAGCAGTTCTTC. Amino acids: CASSPLFGGNEQFF.

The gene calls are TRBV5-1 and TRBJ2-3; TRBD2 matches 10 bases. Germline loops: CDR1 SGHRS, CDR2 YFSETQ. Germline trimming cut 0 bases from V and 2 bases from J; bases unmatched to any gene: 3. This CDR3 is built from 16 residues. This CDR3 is CASSLGGLAYTDTQYF. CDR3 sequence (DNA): TGCGCCAGCAGCTTGGGGGGACTAGCGTACACAGATACGCAGTATTTT.

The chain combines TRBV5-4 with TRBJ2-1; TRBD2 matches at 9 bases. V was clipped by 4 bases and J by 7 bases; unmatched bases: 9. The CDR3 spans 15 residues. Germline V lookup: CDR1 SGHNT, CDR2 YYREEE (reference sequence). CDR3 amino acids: CASSIAGVTRNEQFF. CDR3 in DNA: TGTGCCAGCAGCATAGCGGGAGTGACGCGTAATGAGCAGTTCTTC.

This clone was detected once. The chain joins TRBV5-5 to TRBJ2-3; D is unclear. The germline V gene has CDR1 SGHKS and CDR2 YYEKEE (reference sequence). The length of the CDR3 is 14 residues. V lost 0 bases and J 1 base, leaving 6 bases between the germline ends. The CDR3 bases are TGTGCCAGCAGCTTGGTGATAGGCACAGATACGCAGTATTTT. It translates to CASSLVIGTDTQYF.

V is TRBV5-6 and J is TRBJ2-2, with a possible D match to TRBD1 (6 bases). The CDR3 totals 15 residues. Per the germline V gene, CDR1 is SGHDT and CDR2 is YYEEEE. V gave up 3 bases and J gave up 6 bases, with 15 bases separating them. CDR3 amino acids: CASSYGAGVPGELFF. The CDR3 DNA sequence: TGTGCCAGCAGCTACGGGGCAGGGGTCCCCGGGGAGCTGTTTTTT.